The clone carrying this T cell receptor beta chain was counted between two and nine times. Its antigen is undetermined. MiXCR, applied by TCRdb to the 5' RACE reads, yields one record per CDR3 protein. The sample lists approximately 440,000 distinct CDR3 sequences; 15% to 25% were seen once. These data come from a study of T-cell memory formation after mild COVID-19. Notes on the study in general: Pre-infection memory contained some responding clones, which suggested that cross-reactive memory had joined.

Per germline, CDR1 SGDLS and CDR2 YYNGEE. The CDR3 consists of 15 residues. With 0 bases clipped from V and 4 bases from J, the junction kept 6 bases outside the gene matches. This sequence joins TRBV9 and TRBJ2-7, with TRBD2 matching over 8 bases. This clonotype was obtained from an adult woman who had mild COVID-19 (a few samples of this study predate the infection). Cell type and time point are not known. The sample taken for sequencing was PBMCs or a T cell subset sorted from them (not recorded which). CDR3 in DNA: TGTGCCAGCAGCGTAGAAGTGGCTAGCGGGTACGAGCAGTACTTC. This codes for CASSVEVASGYEQYF.